The 8 T cell receptor beta chains given below trace back to one sample, sequenced in a study of T cells after yellow fever vaccination. TCRdb ran MiXCR on the 5' RACE reads and lists one entry per CDR3 protein. The sample includes about 63,000 distinct CDR3 sequences, approximately 7.4% of them seen just once. The sample was CD8+ T cells sorted from PBMCs, taken 15 days after the yellow fever booster vaccination. These receptors came from a man younger than 45 who received the YFV17D yellow fever vaccine.

V is TRBV19 and J is TRBJ2-1; 14 bases fit TRBD2. The germline gives CDR1 LNHDA, CDR2 SQIVND (reference sequence). V was clipped by 6 bases and J by 5 bases; unmatched bases: 9. This CDR3 has 17 residues. CDR3 DNA: TGTGCCAGTAGGGGACTAGCGGGAGTCCCCTCGAACAATGAGCAGTTCTTC. Protein: CASRGLAGVPSNNEQFF.

Sample share makes this clonotype medium-sized. V usage is TRBV4-3 and J usage is TRBJ2-7, with D unresolved. This CDR3 has 14 residues. Germline V CDR1 and CDR2: LGHNA, YSLEER. The germline V and J ends were trimmed by 4 bases and 3 bases, with 13 bases remaining between them. CDR3 loop: CASSLSLEIYEQYF. CDR3 coding DNA: TGCGCCAGCAGCCTTTCACTTGAAATCTACGAGCAGTACTTC.

This clonotype was found many times. In nucleotides, the CDR3 is TGTGCCAGCAGCCATTTCGGCGTAGCGGATAACTACGAGCAGTACTTC. Amino acids: CASSHFGVADNYEQYF. V usage is TRBV16 and J usage is TRBJ2-7; D might be TRBD2 (6 bases). Trimming took 3 bases from V and 3 from J, leaving 18 bases between them. The CDR3 contains 16 residues. Germline V gene lookup returns CDR1 KGHSY and CDR2 FQNENV.

In regard to this clonotype: Possible read error: a much larger clone is one base away. The gene calls are TRBV20-1 and TRBJ1-1, with TRBD1 matching 7 bases. This CDR3 has 13 residues. The germline V gene has CDR1 DFQATT and CDR2 SNEGSKA (reference sequence). CDR3 in amino acids: CSARDGQATEAIF. The CDR3 DNA reads TGCAGTGCTAGAGACGGACAGGCCACTGAAGCTATCTTT.

This chain uses TRBV15 with TRBJ2-4; TRBD2 matches at 7 bases. The length of the CDR3 is 15 residues. After removal of 3 bases from V and 9 bases from J, the junction contained 11 bases not matched to a gene. Per germline, CDR1 LNHNV and CDR2 YYDKDF (reference sequence). The DNA for the CDR3 is TGTGCCACCAGCAGGGCGAGCGGGGCTGGGAGCATTCAGTACTTC. Its protein product is CATSRASGAGSIQYF. Looking up the rest from reference TRBV15 and TRBJ2-4 gives the full variable domain: DAMVIQNPRYQVTQFGKPVTLSCSQTLNHNVMYWYQQKSSQAPKLLFHYYDKDFNNEADTPDNFQSRRPNTSFCFLDIRSPGLGDTAMYLCATSRASGAGSIQYFGAGTRLSVL.

This clonotype has more than one count but fewer than ten. The chain employs TRBV30 and TRBJ2-7; D is perhaps TRBD1 (6 bases). This CDR3 contains 13 residues. Trimming took off 8 bases at V and 6 bases at J, with 20 bases between the two ends. Germline-derived CDR1 and CDR2 are GTSNPN and SVGIG (reference sequence). CDR3 in DNA: TGTGCCCTGGAAGGACAGTGGTTTAGCGAGCAGTACTTC. This encodes CALEGQWFSEQYF.

This clonotype was counted at least ten times. The chain uses TRBV15 and TRBJ2-7; D might be TRBD1 or TRBD2, each matching 5 bases. Germline lookup yields CDR1 LNHNV and CDR2 YYDKDF (reference sequence). Trimming shortened V by 3 bases and J by 3 bases, and 12 bases separated the two germline ends. The CDR3 consists of 14 residues. The CDR3 nucleotides read TGTGCCACCAGCAGTACCGGGGCGAGCTACGAGCAGTACTTC. Its protein product is CATSSTGASYEQYF.

At least ten counts were recorded for this clonotype. The chain carries TRBV6-1 and TRBJ2-7; no clear D. The CDR3 consists of 17 residues. The V end lost 6 bases, the J end lost 3 bases, and 24 bases lay between the germline ends. Germline lookup yields CDR1 MNHNS and CDR2 SASEGT. CDR3 region: CASSLTILAAGNYEQYF. The CDR3 region has the DNA TGTGCCAGCAGCCTCACCATTCTGGCGGCCGGAAACTACGAGCAGTACTTC.